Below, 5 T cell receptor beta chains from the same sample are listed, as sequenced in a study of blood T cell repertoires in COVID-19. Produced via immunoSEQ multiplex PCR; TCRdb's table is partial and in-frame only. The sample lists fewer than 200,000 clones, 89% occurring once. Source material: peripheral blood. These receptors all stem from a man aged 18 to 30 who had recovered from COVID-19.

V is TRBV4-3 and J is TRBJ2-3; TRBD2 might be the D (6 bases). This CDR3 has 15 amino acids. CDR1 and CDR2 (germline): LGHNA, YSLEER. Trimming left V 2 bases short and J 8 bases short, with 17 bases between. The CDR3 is CASSQSWGVSITQYF. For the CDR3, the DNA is TGCGCCAGCAGCCAATCCTGGGGGGTTTCGATTACGCAGTATTTT.

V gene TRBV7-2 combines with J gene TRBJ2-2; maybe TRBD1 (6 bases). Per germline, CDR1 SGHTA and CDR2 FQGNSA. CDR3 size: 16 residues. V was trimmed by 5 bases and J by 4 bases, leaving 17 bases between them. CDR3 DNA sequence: TGTGCCAGCAGCCCCCGGCAGGGGTCCCTCACCGGGGAGCTGTTTTTT. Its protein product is CASSPRQGSLTGELFF.

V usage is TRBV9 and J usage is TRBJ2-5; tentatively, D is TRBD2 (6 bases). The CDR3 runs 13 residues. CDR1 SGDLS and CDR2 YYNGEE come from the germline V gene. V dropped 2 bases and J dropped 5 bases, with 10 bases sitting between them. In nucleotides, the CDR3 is TGTGCCAGCAGCGTCCGGGGAGGCGAGACCCAGTACTTC. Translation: CASSVRGGETQYF. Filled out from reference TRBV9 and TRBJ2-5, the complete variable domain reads DSGVTQTPKHLITATGQRVTLRCSPRSGDLSVYWYQQSLDQGLQFLIQYYNGEERAKGNILERFSAQQFPDLHSELNLSSLELGDSALYFCASSVRGGETQYFGPGTRLLVL.

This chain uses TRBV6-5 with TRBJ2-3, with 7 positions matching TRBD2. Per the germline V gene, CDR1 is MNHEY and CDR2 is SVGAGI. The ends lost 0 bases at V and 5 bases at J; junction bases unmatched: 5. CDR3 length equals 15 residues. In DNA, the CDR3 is TGTGCCAGCAGTTACTCGAGACTAGCAGTAGATACGCAGTATTTT. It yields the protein CASSYSRLAVDTQYF.

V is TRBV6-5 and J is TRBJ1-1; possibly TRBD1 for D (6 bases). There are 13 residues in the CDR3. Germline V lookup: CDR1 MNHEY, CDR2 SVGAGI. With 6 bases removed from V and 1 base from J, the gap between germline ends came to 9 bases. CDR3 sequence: CASSGTTNTEAFF. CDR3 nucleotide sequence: TGTGCCAGCAGCGGGACAACGAACACTGAAGCTTTCTTT.